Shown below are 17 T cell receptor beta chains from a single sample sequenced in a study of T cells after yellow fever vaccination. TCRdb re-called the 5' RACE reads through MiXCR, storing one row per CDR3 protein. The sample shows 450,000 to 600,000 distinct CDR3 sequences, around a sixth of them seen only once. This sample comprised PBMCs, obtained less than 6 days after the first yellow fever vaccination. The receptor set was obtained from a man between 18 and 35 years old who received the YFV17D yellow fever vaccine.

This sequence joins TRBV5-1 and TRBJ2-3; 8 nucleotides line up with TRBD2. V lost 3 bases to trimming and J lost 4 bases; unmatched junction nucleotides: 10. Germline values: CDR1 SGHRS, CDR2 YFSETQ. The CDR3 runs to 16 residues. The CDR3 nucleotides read TGCGCCAGCAGCTCCAATACTAGCGGCCGCGCAGATACGCAGTATTTT. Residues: CASSSNTSGRADTQYF.

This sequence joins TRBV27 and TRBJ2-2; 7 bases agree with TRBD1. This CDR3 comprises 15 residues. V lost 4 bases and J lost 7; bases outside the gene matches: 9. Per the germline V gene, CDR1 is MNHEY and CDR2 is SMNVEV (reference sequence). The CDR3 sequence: CASSSTGESGGELFF. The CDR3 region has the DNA TGTGCCAGCAGTTCCACAGGGGAGTCGGGCGGGGAGCTGTTTTTT.

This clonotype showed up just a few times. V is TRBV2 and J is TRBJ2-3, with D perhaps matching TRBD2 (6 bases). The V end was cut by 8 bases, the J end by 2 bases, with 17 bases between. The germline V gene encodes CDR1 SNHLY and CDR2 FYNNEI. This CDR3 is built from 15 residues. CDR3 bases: TGTGCCAGCCGCCGCACGGGGGAACACACAGATACGCAGTATTTT. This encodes CASRRTGEHTDTQYF.

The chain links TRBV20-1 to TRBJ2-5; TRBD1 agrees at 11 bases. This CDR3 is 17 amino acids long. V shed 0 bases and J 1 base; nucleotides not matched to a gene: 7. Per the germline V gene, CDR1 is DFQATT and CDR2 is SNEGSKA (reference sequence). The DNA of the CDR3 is TGCAGTGCTAGAGATCCCTGGACAGGGGGCGGCCAAGAGACCCAGTACTTC. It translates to CSARDPWTGGGQETQYF.

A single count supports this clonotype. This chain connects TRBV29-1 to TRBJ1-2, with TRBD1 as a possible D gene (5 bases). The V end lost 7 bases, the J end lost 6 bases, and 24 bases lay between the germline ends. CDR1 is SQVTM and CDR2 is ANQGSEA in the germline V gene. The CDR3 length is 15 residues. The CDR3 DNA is TGCAGCGCTGCGCACAACGAGGGGATCTGGGATGGCTACACCTTC. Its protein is CSAAHNEGIWDGYTF.

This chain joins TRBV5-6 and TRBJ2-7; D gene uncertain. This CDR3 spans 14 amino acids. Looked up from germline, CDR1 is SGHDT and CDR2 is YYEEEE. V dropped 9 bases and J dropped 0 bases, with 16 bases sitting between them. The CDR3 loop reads CAIGPGPVSYEQYV. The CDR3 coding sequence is TGTGCCATCGGCCCCGGGCCAGTCTCCTACGAGCAGTACGTC.

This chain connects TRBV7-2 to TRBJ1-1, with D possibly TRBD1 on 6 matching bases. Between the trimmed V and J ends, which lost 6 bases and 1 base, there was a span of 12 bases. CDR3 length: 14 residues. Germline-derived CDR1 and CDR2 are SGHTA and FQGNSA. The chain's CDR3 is CASRYRAGNTEAFF. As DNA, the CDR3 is TGTGCCAGCAGGTACAGGGCGGGGAACACTGAAGCTTTCTTT.

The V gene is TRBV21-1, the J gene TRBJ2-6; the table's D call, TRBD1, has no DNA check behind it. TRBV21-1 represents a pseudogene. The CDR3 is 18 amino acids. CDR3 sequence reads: CASTIGDRMISGANVLTF. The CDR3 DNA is TGTGCCAGCACCATAGGGGACAGGATGATCTCTGGGGCCAACGTCCTGACTTTC.

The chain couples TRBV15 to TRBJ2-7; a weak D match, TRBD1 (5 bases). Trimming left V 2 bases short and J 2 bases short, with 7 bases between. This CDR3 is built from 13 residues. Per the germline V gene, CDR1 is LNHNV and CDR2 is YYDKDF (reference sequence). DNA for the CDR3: TGTGCCACCAGCAGACTGGACACCTACGAGCAGTACTTC. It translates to CATSRLDTYEQYF.

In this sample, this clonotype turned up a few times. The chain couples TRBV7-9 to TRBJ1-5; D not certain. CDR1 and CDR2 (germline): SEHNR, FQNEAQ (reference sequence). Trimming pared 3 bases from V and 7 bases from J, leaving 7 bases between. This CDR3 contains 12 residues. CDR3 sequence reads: CASSLYPQPQHF. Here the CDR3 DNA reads TGTGCCAGCAGCTTGTATCCCCAGCCCCAGCATTTT.

Here the CDR3 reads CASGIPGLAIYEQYV. CDR3 DNA sequence: TGTGCCAGCGGAATCCCGGGACTAGCGATCTACGAGCAGTACGTC. The chain links TRBV7-4 to TRBJ2-7; TRBD2 matches 10 bases. CDR3 length: 15 amino acids. V lost 8 bases, J lost 3 bases, and 10 bases stayed unmatched. Germline V gene data show CDR1 as SGHVT and CDR2 as SQSDAQ.

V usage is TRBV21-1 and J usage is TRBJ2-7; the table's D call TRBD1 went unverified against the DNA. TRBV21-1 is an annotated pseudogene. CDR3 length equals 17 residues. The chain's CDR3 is CASSKVNGTGISYEQYF. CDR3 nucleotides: TGTGCCAGCAGCAAAGTCAACGGGACAGGGATCTCCTACGAGCAGTACTTC.

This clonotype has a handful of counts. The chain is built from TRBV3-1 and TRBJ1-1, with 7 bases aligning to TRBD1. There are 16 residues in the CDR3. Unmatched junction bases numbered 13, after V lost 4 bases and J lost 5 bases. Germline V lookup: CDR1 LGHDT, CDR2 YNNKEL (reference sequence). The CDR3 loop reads CASSPRTTGEGTEAFF. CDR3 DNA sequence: TGTGCCAGCAGCCCCCGAACCACAGGGGAGGGAACTGAAGCTTTCTTT.

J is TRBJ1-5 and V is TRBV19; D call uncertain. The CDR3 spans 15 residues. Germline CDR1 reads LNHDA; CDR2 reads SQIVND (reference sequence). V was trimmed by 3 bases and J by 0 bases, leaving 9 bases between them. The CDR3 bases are TGTGCCAGTAGTATTCAGACATATAGCAATCAGCCCCAGCATTTT. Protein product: CASSIQTYSNQPQHF. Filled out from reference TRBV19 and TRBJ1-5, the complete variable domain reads DGGITQSPKYLFRKEGQNVTLSCEQNLNHDAMYWYRQDPGQGLRLIYYSQIVNDFQKGDIAEGYSVSREKKESFPLTVTSAQKNPTAFYLCASSIQTYSNQPQHFGDGTRLSIL.

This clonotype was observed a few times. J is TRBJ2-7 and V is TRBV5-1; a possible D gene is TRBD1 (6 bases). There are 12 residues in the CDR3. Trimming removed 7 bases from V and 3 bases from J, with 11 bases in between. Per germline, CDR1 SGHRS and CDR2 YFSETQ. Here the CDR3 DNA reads TGCGCCAGCCGCGGACAGTACTACGAGCAGTACTTC. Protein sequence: CASRGQYYEQYF. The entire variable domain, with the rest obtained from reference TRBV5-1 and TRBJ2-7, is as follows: KAGVTQTPRYLIKTRGQQVTLSCSPISGHRSVSWYQQTPGQGLQFLFEYFSETQRNKGNFPGRFSGRQFSNSRSEMNVSTLELGDSALYLCASRGQYYEQYFGPGTRLTVT.

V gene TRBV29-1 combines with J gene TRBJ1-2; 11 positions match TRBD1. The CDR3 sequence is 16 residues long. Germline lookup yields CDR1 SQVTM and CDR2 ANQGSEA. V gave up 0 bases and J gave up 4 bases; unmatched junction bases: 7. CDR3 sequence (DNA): TGCAGCGTTGAAGATCTTTCCGGACAGGGGGCCTATGGCTACACCTTC. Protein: CSVEDLSGQGAYGYTF.

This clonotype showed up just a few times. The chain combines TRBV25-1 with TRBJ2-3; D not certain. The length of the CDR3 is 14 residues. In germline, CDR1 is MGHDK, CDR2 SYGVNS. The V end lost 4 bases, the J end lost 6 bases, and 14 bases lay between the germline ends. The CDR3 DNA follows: TGTGCCAGCAGTGTAACTACACTGAGGGATACGCAGTATTTT. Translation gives CASSVTTLRDTQYF.